A single TCR beta chain is shown here with its context. Within the sample, other DNA sequences also encode this same CDR3. The sample's time point: recipient sample about 28 days before transplant, after cytoreduction. The data stem from a study of T cell clonotyping in hematopoietic cell transplantation. Using immunoSEQ multiplex PCR, the repertoire was profiled, and TCRdb retains in-frame clones only, with some absent. The table lists tens of thousands of clones, roughly 90% of them singletons. The CDR3 is made up of 16 amino acids. In germline, CDR1 is SEHNR, CDR2 FQNEAQ (reference sequence). V lost 5 bases to trimming and J lost 2 bases, with 16 bases between them.

The sequenced sample was peripheral blood mononuclear cells, obtained before stem cell transplant. J is TRBJ2-1 and V is TRBV7-9, with D possibly matching TRBD2 (7 bases). This sequence was found in a man younger than 35 with biphenotypic leukemia. Some clones in this sample may be carry-over from other donors' samples. CDR3 sequence: CASSPPGGSAYNEQFF. For the CDR3, the DNA is TGTGCCAGCAGCCCACCGGGGGGCTCCGCCTACAATGAGCAGTTCTTC.